This T cell receptor (beta chain) stems from a study of blood T cell repertoires in COVID-19. Germline values: CDR1 MNHEY, CDR2 SVGAGI. Trimming pared 7 bases from V and 8 bases from J, leaving 17 bases between. This CDR3 comprises 13 residues. Assay used: immunoSEQ multiplex PCR; TCRdb lists only in-frame clones, some missing. The sample comprises approximately 360,000 clones, roughly 90% of which are singletons, and 6.5% rests with the top ten. In this sample, this clone turned up once. Input material: peripheral blood. The sequence was obtained from a man younger than 35 with active or convalescent COVID-19. The chain couples TRBV6-5 to TRBJ1-1; D is possibly TRBD1 (5 bases). The DNA of the CDR3 is TGTGCCAGCACAAAAACAGGCGCCCCCGAAGCTTTCTTT. Translating it yields CASTKTGAPEAFF.